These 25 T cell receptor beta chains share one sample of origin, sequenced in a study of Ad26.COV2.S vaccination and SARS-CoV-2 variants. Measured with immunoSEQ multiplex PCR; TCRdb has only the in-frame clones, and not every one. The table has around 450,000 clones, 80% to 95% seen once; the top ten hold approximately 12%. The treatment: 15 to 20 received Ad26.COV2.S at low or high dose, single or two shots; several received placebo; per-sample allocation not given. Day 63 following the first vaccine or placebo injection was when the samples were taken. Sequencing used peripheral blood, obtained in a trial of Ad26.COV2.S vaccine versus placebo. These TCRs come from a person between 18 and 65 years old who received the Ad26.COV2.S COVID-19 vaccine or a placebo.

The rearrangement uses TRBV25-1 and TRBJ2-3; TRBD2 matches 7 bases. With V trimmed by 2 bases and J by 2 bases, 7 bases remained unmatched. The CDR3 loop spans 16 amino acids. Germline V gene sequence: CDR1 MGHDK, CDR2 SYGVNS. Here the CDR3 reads CASSESWLADTDTQYF. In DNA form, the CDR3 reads TGTGCCAGCAGTGAAAGCTGGCTAGCGGACACAGATACGCAGTATTTT.

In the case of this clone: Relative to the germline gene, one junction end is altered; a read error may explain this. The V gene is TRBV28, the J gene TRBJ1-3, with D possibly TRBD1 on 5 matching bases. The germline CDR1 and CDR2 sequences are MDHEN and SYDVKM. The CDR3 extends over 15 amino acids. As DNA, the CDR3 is TGTGCCAGCAGGTTATGGGGCAGGGCCGAAAACACCATATATTTT. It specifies CASRLWGRAENTIYF.

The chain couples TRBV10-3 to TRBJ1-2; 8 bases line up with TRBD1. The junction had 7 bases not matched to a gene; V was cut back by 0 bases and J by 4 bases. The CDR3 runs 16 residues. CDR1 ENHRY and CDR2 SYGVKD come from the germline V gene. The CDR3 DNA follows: TGTGCCATCAGTGAGTCCCCGGGACAGGCGATCTATGGCTACACCTTC. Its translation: CAISESPGQAIYGYTF.

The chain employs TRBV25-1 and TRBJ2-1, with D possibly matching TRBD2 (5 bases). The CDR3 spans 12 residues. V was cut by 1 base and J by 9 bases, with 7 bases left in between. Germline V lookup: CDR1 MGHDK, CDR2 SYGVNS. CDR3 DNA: TGTGCCAGCAGTGAATCCGGGGTTGAGCAGTTCTTC. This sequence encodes CASSESGVEQFF.

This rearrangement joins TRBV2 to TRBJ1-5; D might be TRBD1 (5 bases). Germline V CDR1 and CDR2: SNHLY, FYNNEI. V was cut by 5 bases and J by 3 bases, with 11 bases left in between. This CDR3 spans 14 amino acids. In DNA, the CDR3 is TGTGCCAGCAGTCCTGACAGCCCCAATCAGCCCCAGCATTTT. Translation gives CASSPDSPNQPQHF.

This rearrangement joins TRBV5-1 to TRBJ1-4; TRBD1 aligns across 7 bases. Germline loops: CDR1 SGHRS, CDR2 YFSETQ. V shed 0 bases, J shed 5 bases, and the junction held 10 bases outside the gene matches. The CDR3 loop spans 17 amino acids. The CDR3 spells CASSLGVQGQLNEKLFF. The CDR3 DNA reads TGCGCCAGCAGCTTGGGCGTGCAGGGACAGCTGAATGAAAAACTGTTTTTT.

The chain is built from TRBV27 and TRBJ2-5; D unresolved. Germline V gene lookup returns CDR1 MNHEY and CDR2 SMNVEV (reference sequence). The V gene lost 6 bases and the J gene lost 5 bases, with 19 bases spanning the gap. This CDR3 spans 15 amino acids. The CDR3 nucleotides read TGTGCCAGCAGCCTTACCCTTGAACACTTGGAGACCCAGTACTTC. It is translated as CASSLTLEHLETQYF.

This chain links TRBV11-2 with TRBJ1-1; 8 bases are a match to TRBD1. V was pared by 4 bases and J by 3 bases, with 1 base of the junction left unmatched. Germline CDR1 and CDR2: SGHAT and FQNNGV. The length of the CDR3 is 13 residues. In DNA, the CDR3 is TGTGCCAGCAGCTCCAGGGGGCACACTGAAGCTTTCTTT. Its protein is CASSSRGHTEAFF.

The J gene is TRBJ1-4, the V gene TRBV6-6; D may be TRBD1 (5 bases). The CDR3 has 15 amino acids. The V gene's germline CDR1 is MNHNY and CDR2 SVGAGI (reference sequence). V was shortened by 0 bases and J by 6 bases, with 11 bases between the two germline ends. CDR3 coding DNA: TGTGCCAGCAGTTACTCTGCAGGGTGGGATGAAAAACTGTTTTTT. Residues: CASSYSAGWDEKLFF.

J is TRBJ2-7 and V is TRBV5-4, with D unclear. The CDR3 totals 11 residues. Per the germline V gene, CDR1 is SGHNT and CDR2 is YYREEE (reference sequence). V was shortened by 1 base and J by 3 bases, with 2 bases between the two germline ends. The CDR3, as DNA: TGTGCCAGCAGCTTGTACTACGAGCAGTACTTC. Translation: CASSLYYEQYF.

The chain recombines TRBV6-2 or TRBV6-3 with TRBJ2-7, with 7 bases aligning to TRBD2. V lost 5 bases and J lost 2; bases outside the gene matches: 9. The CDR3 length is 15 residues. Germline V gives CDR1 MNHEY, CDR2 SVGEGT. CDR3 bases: TGTGCCAGCAGTCAAGGTGAGGCGGGAGCCTACGAGCAGTACTTC. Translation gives CASSQGEAGAYEQYF.

The DNA of the CDR3 is TGTGCCAGCAGCTCACGCGGCTGGGCTTTCTTT. This encodes CASSSRGWAFF. The rearrangement joins TRBV7-9 to TRBJ1-1; no firm D call. The CDR3 spans 11 residues. V lost 4 bases and J 11 bases, leaving 11 bases between the germline ends. The germline V gene encodes CDR1 SEHNR and CDR2 FQNEAQ (reference sequence).

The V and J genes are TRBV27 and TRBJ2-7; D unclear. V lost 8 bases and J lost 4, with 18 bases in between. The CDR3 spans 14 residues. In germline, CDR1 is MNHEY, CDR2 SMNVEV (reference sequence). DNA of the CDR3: TGTGCCAGCCCCTCCGGAAACGGGCCTTACGAGCAGTACTTC. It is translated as CASPSGNGPYEQYF.

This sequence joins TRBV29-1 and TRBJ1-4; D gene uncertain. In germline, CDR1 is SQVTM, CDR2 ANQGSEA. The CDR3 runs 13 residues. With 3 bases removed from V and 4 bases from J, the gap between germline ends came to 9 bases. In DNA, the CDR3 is TGCAGCGTTGAGTTGGGGTTTAATGAAAAACTGTTTTTT. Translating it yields CSVELGFNEKLFF. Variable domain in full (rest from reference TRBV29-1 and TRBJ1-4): SAVISQKPSRDICQRGTSLTIQCQVDSQVTMMFWYRQQPGQSLTLIATANQGSEATYESGFVIDKFPISRPNLTFSTLTVSNMSPEDSSIYLCSVELGFNEKLFFGSGTQLSVL.

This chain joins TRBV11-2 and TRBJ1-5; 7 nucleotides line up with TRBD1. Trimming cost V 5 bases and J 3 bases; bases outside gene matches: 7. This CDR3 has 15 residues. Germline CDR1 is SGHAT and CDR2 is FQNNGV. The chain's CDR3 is CASSPEGAVNQPQHF. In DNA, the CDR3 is TGTGCCAGCAGCCCGGAGGGGGCTGTCAATCAGCCCCAGCATTTT.

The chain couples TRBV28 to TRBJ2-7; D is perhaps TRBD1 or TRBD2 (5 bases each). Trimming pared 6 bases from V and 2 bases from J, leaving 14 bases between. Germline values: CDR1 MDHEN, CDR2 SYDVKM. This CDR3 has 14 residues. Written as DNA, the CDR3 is TGTGCCAGCAGAGACACACGGGGCCCCTACGAGCAGTACTTC. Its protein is CASRDTRGPYEQYF.

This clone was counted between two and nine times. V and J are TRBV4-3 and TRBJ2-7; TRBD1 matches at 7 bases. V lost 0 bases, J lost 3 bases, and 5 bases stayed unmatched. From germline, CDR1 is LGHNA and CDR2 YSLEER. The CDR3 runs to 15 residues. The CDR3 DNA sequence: TGCGCCAGCAGCCAAGATCGGACAGGTCTCTACGAGCAGTACTTC. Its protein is CASSQDRTGLYEQYF.

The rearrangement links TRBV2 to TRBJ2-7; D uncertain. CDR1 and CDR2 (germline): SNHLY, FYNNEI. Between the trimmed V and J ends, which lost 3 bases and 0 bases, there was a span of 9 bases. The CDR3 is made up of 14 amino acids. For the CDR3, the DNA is TGTGCCAGCAGTGACCCGGACGGCTCCTACGAGCAGTACTTC. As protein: CASSDPDGSYEQYF. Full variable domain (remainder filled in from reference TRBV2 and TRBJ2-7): EPEVTQTPSHQVTQMGQEVILRCVPISNHLYFYWYRQILGQKVEFLVSFYNNEISEKSEIFDDQFSVERPDGSNFTLKIRSTKLEDSAMYFCASSDPDGSYEQYFGPGTRLTVT.

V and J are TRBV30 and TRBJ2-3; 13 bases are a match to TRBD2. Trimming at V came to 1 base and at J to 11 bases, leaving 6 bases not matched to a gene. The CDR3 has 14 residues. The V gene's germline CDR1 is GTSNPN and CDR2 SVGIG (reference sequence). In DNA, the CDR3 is TGTGCCTGGAGTGCAGGGACTAGCGGGATAAAGCAGTATTTT. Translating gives CAWSAGTSGIKQYF.

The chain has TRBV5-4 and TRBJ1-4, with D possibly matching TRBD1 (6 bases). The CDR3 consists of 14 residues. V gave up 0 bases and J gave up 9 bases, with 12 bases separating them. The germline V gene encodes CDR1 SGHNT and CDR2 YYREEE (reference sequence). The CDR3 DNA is TGTGCCAGCAGCTTGGGGGTTTGGGACAAAAAACTGTTTTTT. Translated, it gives CASSLGVWDKKLFF.

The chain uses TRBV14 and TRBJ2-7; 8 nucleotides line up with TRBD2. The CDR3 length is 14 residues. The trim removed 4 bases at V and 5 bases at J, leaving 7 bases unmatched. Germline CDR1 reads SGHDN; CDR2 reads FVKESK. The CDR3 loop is CASSPRGASDEQYF. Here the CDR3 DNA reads TGTGCCAGCAGCCCGCGGGGGGCATCTGACGAGCAGTACTTC.

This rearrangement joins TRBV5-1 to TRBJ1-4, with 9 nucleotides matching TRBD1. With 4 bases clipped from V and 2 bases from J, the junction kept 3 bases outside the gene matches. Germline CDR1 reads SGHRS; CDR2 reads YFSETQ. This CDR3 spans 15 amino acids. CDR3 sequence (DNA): TGCGCCAGCAGCGCCGACAGGGGGACTAATGAAAAACTGTTTTTT. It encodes CASSADRGTNEKLFF.

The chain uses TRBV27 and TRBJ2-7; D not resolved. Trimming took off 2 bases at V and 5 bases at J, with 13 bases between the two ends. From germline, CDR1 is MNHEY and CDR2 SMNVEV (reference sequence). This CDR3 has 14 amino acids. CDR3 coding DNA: TGTGCCAGCAGTTTAAGGCTAGATAGTGACGAGCAGTACTTC. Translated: CASSLRLDSDEQYF.

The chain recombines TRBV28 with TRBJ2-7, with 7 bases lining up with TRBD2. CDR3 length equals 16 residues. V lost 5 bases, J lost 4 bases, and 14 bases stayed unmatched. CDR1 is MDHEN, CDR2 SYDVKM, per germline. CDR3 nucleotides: TGTGCCAGCAGTCCATCCTCCGGGGGAGGGTGGTACGAGCAGTACTTC. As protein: CASSPSSGGGWYEQYF. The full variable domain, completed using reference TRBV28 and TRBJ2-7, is DVKVTQSSRYLVKRTGEKVFLECVQDMDHENMFWYRQDPGLGLRLIYFSYDVKMKEKGDIPEGYSVSREKKERFSLILESASTNQTSMYLCASSPSSGGGWYEQYFGPGTRLTVT.

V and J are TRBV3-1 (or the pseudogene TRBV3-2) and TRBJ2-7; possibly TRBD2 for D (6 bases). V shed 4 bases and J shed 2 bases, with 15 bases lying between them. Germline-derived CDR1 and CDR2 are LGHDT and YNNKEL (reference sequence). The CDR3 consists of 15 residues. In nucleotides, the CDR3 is TGTGCCAGCAGCCCCGGGACTCCTGGACCCTACGAGCAGTACTTC. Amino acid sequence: CASSPGTPGPYEQYF.